This T cell receptor (beta chain) is drawn from a study of blood T cell repertoires in COVID-19. Looking at the study overall: The United States, Italy and Spain provided the acute and convalescent COVID-19 samples. From T cells, B-cell-depleted T cells, or PBMCs came the material, which was cDNA or gDNA.

In the authors' workflow: The assay estimated nucleated cells by amplifying reference gene primers. The protocol was immunoSEQ multiplex PCR, while the TCRdb copy is restricted to in-frame clones and leaves out a portion. The D gene and trimming were derived from the DNA, and the V and J assignments and clone size from that table. Among approximately 35,000 clones listed, over 70% were seen once. The source material was peripheral blood. This sequence originates from a man older than 75 with acute or convalescent COVID-19.

The CDR3 sequence: CASSFNRGGDTGELFF. For the CDR3, the DNA is TGTGCCAGCAGCTTTAACAGGGGGGGTGACACCGGGGAGCTGTTTTTT. The genes are TRBV11-1 and TRBJ2-2, with D possibly being TRBD1 (8 bases). CDR3 length: 16 amino acids. Germline values: CDR1 SGHAT, CDR2 FQDESV (reference sequence). Trimming left V 3 bases short and J 3 bases short, with 14 bases between.